What follows are 31 T cell receptor beta chains derived from one specimen sequenced in a study of T cell responses to AZD1222 COVID-19 vaccine. Measured with immunoSEQ multiplex PCR; TCRdb has only the in-frame clones, and not every one. Found here are about 140,000 clones, over 75% of them singletons; the top ten hold about 3.5%. The starting material was peripheral blood, obtained on day 0 of AZD1222 vaccination. These receptors were taken from an adult in good health.

This clone has just a few counts. The V call is TRBV6-5, the J call TRBJ1-6; D is uncertain. Germline CDR1 and CDR2: MNHEY and SVGAGI. The V and J ends lost 5 bases and 7 bases respectively, with 12 bases between them. This CDR3 has 14 amino acids. The CDR3 is CASSTRSLNSPLHF. As DNA, the CDR3 is TGTGCCAGCAGTACCAGGTCCCTGAATTCACCCCTCCACTTT.

The V and J genes are TRBV5-1 and TRBJ1-3; the D gene is possibly TRBD1 (5 bases). In germline, CDR1 is SGHRS, CDR2 YFSETQ. Between the trimmed V and J ends, which lost 0 bases and 7 bases, there was a span of 8 bases. The CDR3 is 13 residues long. The CDR3 DNA follows: TGCGCCAGCAGCTTGGCCCAGGGTAACACCATATATTTT. Protein sequence: CASSLAQGNTIYF.

This clone was recorded once. This chain uses TRBV5-6 with TRBJ1-6; D gene ambiguous. The V and J ends lost 1 base and 1 base respectively, with 12 bases between them. Germline CDR1 is SGHDT and CDR2 is YYEEEE. This CDR3 spans 17 amino acids. The chain's CDR3 is CASSLLGSGSYNSPLHF. In DNA form, the CDR3 reads TGTGCCAGCAGCTTGCTGGGGTCCGGATCCTATAATTCACCCCTCCACTTT.

This chain connects TRBV18 to TRBJ2-1; 7 bases fit TRBD2. The junction had 9 bases not matched to a gene; V was cut back by 2 bases and J by 8 bases. The CDR3 length is 15 residues. From germline, CDR1 is KGHSH and CDR2 LQKENI. This chain's CDR3 is CASSPLAGVGYEQFF. For the CDR3, the DNA is TGTGCCAGCTCACCATTGGCGGGAGTAGGATATGAGCAGTTCTTC. Filled out from reference TRBV18 and TRBJ2-1, the complete variable domain reads NAGVMQNPRHLVRRRGQEARLRCSPMKGHSHVYWYRQLPEEGLKFMVYLQKENIIDESGMPKERFSAEFPKEGPSILRIQQVVRGDSAAYFCASSPLAGVGYEQFFGPGTRLTVL.

Here the CDR3 reads CASSPRGEDEKLFF. The CDR3 DNA sequence: TGTGCCAGTAGTCCTAGGGGGGAGGATGAAAAACTGTTTTTT. The J gene is TRBJ1-4, the V gene TRBV19, with D possibly being TRBD1 (6 bases). In germline, CDR1 is LNHDA, CDR2 SQIVND (reference sequence). The CDR3 contains 14 residues. Trimming stripped 5 bases from V and 6 bases from J, with 13 bases between.

This chain connects TRBV7-3 to TRBJ2-7; 11 bases agree with TRBD2. Germline V lookup: CDR1 SGHTA, CDR2 FQGTGA. V was clipped by 3 bases and J by 2 bases; unmatched bases: 6. The CDR3 spans 16 residues. The CDR3 reads CASSLSGTSGAYEQYF. The CDR3 region has the DNA TGTGCCAGCAGCTTGTCCGGGACTAGCGGAGCCTACGAGCAGTACTTC. Drawing the rest from reference TRBV7-3 and TRBJ2-7, the complete variable domain is GAGVSQTPSNKVTEKGKYVELRCDPISGHTALYWYRQSLGQGPEFLIYFQGTGAADDSGLPNDRFFAVRPEGSVSTLKIQRTERGDSAVYLCASSLSGTSGAYEQYFGPGTRLTVT.

This chain connects TRBV15 to TRBJ1-4; TRBD1 matches at 8 bases. Looked up from germline, CDR1 is LNHNV and CDR2 is YYDKDF (reference sequence). V was clipped by 3 bases and J by 5 bases; unmatched bases: 2. The CDR3 loop spans 14 amino acids. CDR3 sequence reads: CATSRDRANEKLFF. The CDR3 bases are TGTGCCACCAGCAGGGACAGGGCGAATGAAAAACTGTTTTTT.

The V and J genes are TRBV20-1 and TRBJ2-1; D could derive from TRBD1 or TRBD2 (5 bases each). V gave up 3 bases and J gave up 8 bases, with 17 bases separating them. The CDR3 is 14 residues long. Germline assignment: CDR1 DFQATT and CDR2 SNEGSKA (reference sequence). CDR3 protein: CSASLGDVRYEQFF. CDR3 sequence (DNA): TGCAGTGCTAGTCTGGGGGATGTTCGGTATGAGCAGTTCTTC.

The V and J genes are TRBV11-2 and TRBJ1-1; maybe TRBD1 (5 bases). V lost 0 bases, J lost 8 bases, and 16 bases lay in between. Looked up from germline, CDR1 is SGHAT and CDR2 is FQNNGV. The CDR3 loop spans 15 amino acids. In DNA, the CDR3 is TGTGCCAGCAGCTTAGATCCCCGGGGGGGAGGGGAAGCTTTCTTT. Translation gives CASSLDPRGGGEAFF.

CDR3 DNA sequence: TGCAGCGTCGGACCAGGGGGTAACAATCAGCCCCAGCATTTT. Translated, it gives CSVGPGGNNQPQHF. The J gene is TRBJ1-5, the V gene TRBV29-1; 7 nucleotides match TRBD1. The CDR3 has 14 residues. Trimming took 6 bases from V and 3 from J; bases not matched to a gene: 8. CDR1 is SQVTM, CDR2 ANQGSEA, per germline.

This chain links TRBV18 with TRBJ2-1; 8 bases align to TRBD1. CDR1 KGHSH and CDR2 LQKENI come from the germline V gene. Trimming at V came to 8 bases and at J to 3 bases, leaving 6 bases not matched to a gene. This CDR3 contains 14 residues. CDR3 amino acids: CASLRDRLYNEQFF. The CDR3 DNA reads as TGTGCCAGCCTCCGGGACAGGCTCTACAATGAGCAGTTCTTC.

The chain uses TRBV12-3 or TRBV12-4 and TRBJ1-1; no clear D gene. With 3 bases removed from V and 1 base from J, the gap between germline ends came to 6 bases. The CDR3 has 13 amino acids. Written as DNA, the CDR3 is TGTGCCAGCAGTTTCCGAGAGAACACTGAAGCTTTCTTT. This sequence encodes CASSFRENTEAFF.

This clone was picked up one time. V is TRBV19 and J is TRBJ1-1, with D hard to call. The V gene's germline CDR1 is LNHDA and CDR2 SQIVND (reference sequence). This CDR3 is built from 12 residues. The V and J ends lost 8 bases and 0 bases respectively, with 7 bases between them. The CDR3 spells CASGRLNTEAFF. As DNA, the CDR3 is TGTGCCAGTGGCAGATTGAACACTGAAGCTTTCTTT.

This chain uses TRBV29-1 with TRBJ2-7; TRBD1 matches 7 bases. The germline V gene encodes CDR1 SQVTM and CDR2 ANQGSEA. The CDR3 has 11 amino acids. V trimming: 4 bases; J trimming: 5 bases; junction bases outside the gene matches: 2. The CDR3 loop reads CSVAGTDEQYF. CDR3 in DNA: TGCAGCGTTGCCGGGACAGACGAGCAGTACTTC.

V is TRBV7-2 and J is TRBJ2-1; 7 nucleotides match TRBD2. The V segment lost 3 bases and the J segment 6 bases; nucleotides outside the gene matches: 11. Germline assignment: CDR1 SGHTA and CDR2 FQGNSA. This CDR3 is 16 amino acids long. This CDR3 is CASSFSMASGSNEQFF. The CDR3 nucleotides are TGTGCCAGCAGCTTTTCCATGGCTAGCGGTAGCAATGAGCAGTTCTTC.

The chain links TRBV6-5 to TRBJ2-7, with a tentative D call TRBD1 (5 bases). V was shortened by 8 bases and J by 2 bases, with 13 bases between the two germline ends. The CDR3 runs to 13 residues. The germline gives CDR1 MNHEY, CDR2 SVGAGI. The CDR3 sequence: CASQTGSPYEQYF. In DNA, the CDR3 is TGTGCCAGCCAAACAGGATCCCCCTACGAGCAGTACTTC.

This clone was recorded many times. DNA for the CDR3: TGCGCCAGCAGCCAACCCCTCGGGAGGGCGAACACCATATATTTT. Its protein product is CASSQPLGRANTIYF. This chain links TRBV4-1 with TRBJ1-3; D unresolved. The germline V gene encodes CDR1 MGHRA and CDR2 YSYEKL. The CDR3 extends over 15 amino acids. V was cut by 2 bases and J by 7 bases, with 15 bases left in between.

The genes are TRBV7-2 and TRBJ1-2; 7 bases line up with TRBD1. Germline assignment: CDR1 SGHTA and CDR2 FQGNSA. Trimming took 1 base from V and 4 from J; bases not matched to a gene: 3. This CDR3 region has 14 residues. The CDR3 nucleotides are TGTGCCAGCAGCTTAGGGGACAGTTTCTATGGCTACACCTTC. This translates into CASSLGDSFYGYTF. The full variable domain, its missing parts supplied by reference TRBV7-2 and TRBJ1-2, is GAGVSQSPSNKVTEKGKDVELRCDPISGHTALYWYRQSLGQGLEFLIYFQGNSAPDKSGLPSDRFSAERTGGSVSTLTIQRTQQEDSAVYLCASSLGDSFYGYTFGSGTRLTVV.

V is TRBV2 and J is TRBJ1-2; no clear D. V shed 7 bases and J shed 3 bases, with 21 bases lying between them. Germline values: CDR1 SNHLY, CDR2 FYNNEI. The CDR3 sequence is 16 residues long. The CDR3 coding sequence is TGTGCCAGCATCCCTGGGCGAACCCGCTGGGACTATGGCTACACCTTC. This encodes CASIPGRTRWDYGYTF.

J is TRBJ2-1 and V is TRBV2; 9 bases match TRBD1. With V trimmed by 3 bases and J by 2 bases, 8 bases remained unmatched. CDR1 is SNHLY and CDR2 is FYNNEI in the germline V gene. CDR3 length: 17 residues. The DNA for the CDR3 is TGTGCCAGCAGTGAGTGGGGGACAGGGACAACCTACAATGAGCAGTTCTTC. Residues: CASSEWGTGTTYNEQFF.

The chain joins TRBV7-8 to TRBJ2-2; D gene ambiguous. V gave up 3 bases and J gave up 0 bases, with 8 bases separating them. Germline-derived CDR1 and CDR2 are SGHVS and FQNEAQ. The CDR3 totals 15 residues. The CDR3 protein is CASSFRVSNTGELFF. The CDR3 DNA reads as TGTGCCAGCAGCTTTAGGGTATCGAACACCGGGGAGCTGTTTTTT.

This clone showed up just once. The chain joins TRBV30 to TRBJ2-2; 8 bases are shared with TRBD1. The CDR3 consists of 15 residues. CDR1 and CDR2 (germline): GTSNPN, SVGIG (reference sequence). Losses at the gene ends were 4 bases for V and 3 bases for J; bases not matched to a gene: 7. The CDR3 bases are TGTGCCTGGAATAGTGGACAGGGTTACACCGGGGAGCTGTTTTTT. It is translated as CAWNSGQGYTGELFF. Drawing the rest from reference TRBV30 and TRBJ2-2, the complete variable domain is SQTIHQWPATLVQPVGSPLSLECTVEGTSNPNLYWYRQAAGRGLQLLFYSVGIGQISSEVPQNLSASRPQDRQFILSSKKLLLSDSGFYLCAWNSGQGYTGELFFGEGSRLTVL.

The chain has TRBV7-3 and TRBJ2-1; 13 bases are shared with TRBD2. This CDR3 has 13 residues. The junction had 1 base not matched to a gene; V was cut back by 7 bases and J by 7 bases. In germline, CDR1 is SGHTA, CDR2 FQGTGA. The CDR3: CASTTSGGNEQFF. CDR3 in DNA: TGTGCCAGCACGACTAGCGGGGGGAATGAGCAGTTCTTC. Full variable domain (rest looked up from reference TRBV7-3 and TRBJ2-1): GAGVSQTPSNKVTEKGKYVELRCDPISGHTALYWYRQSLGQGPEFLIYFQGTGAADDSGLPNDRFFAVRPEGSVSTLKIQRTERGDSAVYLCASTTSGGNEQFFGPGTRLTVL.

The rearrangement joins TRBV9 to TRBJ1-3; D uncertain. Trimming pared 2 bases from V and 4 bases from J, leaving 19 bases between. The V gene's germline CDR1 is SGDLS and CDR2 YYNGEE. The CDR3 contains 17 residues. DNA of the CDR3: TGTGCCAGCAGCGTCCTCTCACCTGGGGTTTCGGGAAACACCATATATTTT. Its protein is CASSVLSPGVSGNTIYF.

This chain connects TRBV5-1 to TRBJ2-7; possible D gene TRBD1, 5 bases. Germline loops: CDR1 SGHRS, CDR2 YFSETQ. CDR3 length equals 14 residues. Trimming removed 0 bases at V and 5 bases at J, with 12 bases between. Written as DNA, the CDR3 is TGCGCCAGCAGCTTGGTTTCAGGGTCGAACGAGCAGTACTTC. Protein product: CASSLVSGSNEQYF.

The chain uses TRBV11-3 and TRBJ1-2; D is unresolved. Germline-derived CDR1 and CDR2 are SGHNT and YENEEA. V shed 0 bases and J shed 5 bases, with 10 bases lying between them. The CDR3 has 14 amino acids. In DNA form, the CDR3 reads TGTGCCAGCAGCTTAGACGACATCGCGTATGGCTACACCTTC. It specifies CASSLDDIAYGYTF.

The chain couples TRBV19 to TRBJ1-2; 8 positions match TRBD1. The CDR3 loop spans 16 amino acids. Germline V gene data show CDR1 as LNHDA and CDR2 as SQIVND (reference sequence). J was trimmed by 0 bases and V by 4 bases; bases with no gene match: 7. The CDR3: CASSSRDRRPNYGYTF. CDR3 coding DNA: TGTGCCAGTAGTAGCCGGGACAGGAGACCTAACTATGGCTACACCTTC. The full variable domain, completed using reference TRBV19 and TRBJ1-2, is DGGITQSPKYLFRKEGQNVTLSCEQNLNHDAMYWYRQDPGQGLRLIYYSQIVNDFQKGDIAEGYSVSREKKESFPLTVTSAQKNPTAFYLCASSSRDRRPNYGYTFGSGTRLTVV.

This clone appeared a single time. The rearrangement uses TRBV6-5 and TRBJ1-5, with D unclear. The germline V and J ends were trimmed by 2 bases and 4 bases, with 6 bases remaining between them. The germline V gene encodes CDR1 MNHEY and CDR2 SVGAGI. The CDR3 spans 13 residues. The CDR3 protein is CASSYNSNQPQHF. In nucleotides, the CDR3 is TGTGCCAGCAGTTACAATAGTAATCAGCCCCAGCATTTT.

This clone was observed a handful of times. V is TRBV5-6 and J is TRBJ2-1, with 8 bases matching TRBD2. From germline, CDR1 is SGHDT and CDR2 YYEEEE. The CDR3 consists of 16 residues. Unmatched junction bases numbered 4, after V lost 2 bases and J lost 0 bases. The CDR3 loop reads CASSFGGRRSYNEQFF. DNA for the CDR3: TGTGCCAGCAGCTTTGGCGGGAGGCGCTCCTACAATGAGCAGTTCTTC.

The chain employs TRBV18 and TRBJ1-2; 7 bases line up with TRBD1. CDR1 and CDR2 (germline): KGHSH, LQKENI. The V segment lost 6 bases and the J segment 7 bases; nucleotides outside the gene matches: 8. There are 13 residues in the CDR3. The CDR3 DNA reads TGTGCCAGCTCCCCCTCCGGGACAGCTGGCTACACCTTC. This codes for CASSPSGTAGYTF.

The chain is built from TRBV30 and TRBJ1-4; maybe TRBD1 (6 bases). The CDR3 is 17 amino acids. Germline lookup yields CDR1 GTSNPN and CDR2 SVGIG (reference sequence). V lost 0 bases and J 5 bases, leaving 19 bases between the germline ends. The CDR3, as DNA: TGTGCCTGGAGTGTACGGGAGTCGACAGGTGGAAATGAAAAACTGTTTTTT. This translates into CAWSVRESTGGNEKLFF.